The 16 T cell receptor beta chains below were found in one sample sequenced in a study of Graves' ophthalmopathy and Graves' hyperthyroidism. TCR beta CDR3 amplification used RNA transcripts. First-round RT-PCR with HTBI primers preceded a second-round multiplex PCR. TCRdb re-analysed the multiplex PCR reads in MiXCR, keeping a single row per CDR3 protein. Among 600,000 to 700,000 distinct CDR3 sequences listed, over 40% were seen once. Sequences were obtained from peripheral blood. These receptors all come from an adult man with Graves' ophthalmopathy.

This clonotype appeared many times. The chain joins TRBV2 to TRBJ2-2; 8 positions agree with TRBD1. In germline, CDR1 is SNHLY, CDR2 FYNNEI. This CDR3 contains 19 residues. The V and J ends lost 7 bases and 3 bases, in that order; junction bases with no gene match: 19. CDR3 sequence: CASNLVPLKTGVDTGELFF. CDR3 coding DNA: TGTGCCAGCAATCTGGTACCGCTTAAGACAGGGGTTGACACCGGGGAGCTGTTTTTT.

In this sample, this clonotype turned up many times. The chain couples TRBV4-3 to TRBJ1-5; D gene unclear. Germline values: CDR1 LGHNA, CDR2 YSLEER. This CDR3 is built from 14 residues. Trimming stripped 5 bases from V and 6 bases from J, with 14 bases between. The CDR3 region is CASSEGLSGQPQHF. The CDR3 DNA follows: TGCGCCAGCAGCGAAGGACTGTCGGGTCAGCCCCAGCATTTT.

A note on this clonotype: A clone one base away is much larger, so this may be a read error. The chain combines TRBV24-1 with TRBJ2-7, with 7 bases lining up with TRBD1. V dropped 2 bases and J dropped 3; count of bases not matched to a gene: 3. The CDR3 spans 14 residues. Germline lookup yields CDR1 KGHDR and CDR2 SFDVKD. The CDR3 here is CATSDSTGNYEQYF. DNA for the CDR3: TGTGCCACCAGTGATTCGACAGGGAACTACGAGCAGTACTTC.

With regard to this clonotype: An end of the junction does not agree with germline; a read error may underlie this. The rearrangement joins TRBV10-3 to TRBJ2-5, with 7 bases that match TRBD1. The CDR3 length is 13 residues. Germline assignment: CDR1 ENHRY and CDR2 SYGVKD. In DNA form, the CDR3 reads TGTGCCATCAGTGAGGACAGGGCAAGAGAGCAGCTCTTC. It codes for CAISEDRAREQLF.

This clonotype occurred many times. The chain uses TRBV7-8 and TRBJ1-2; TRBD1 aligns across 8 bases. The V gene's germline CDR1 is SGHVS and CDR2 FQNEAQ. The V segment lost 5 bases and the J segment 1 base; nucleotides outside the gene matches: 6. CDR3 length equals 15 residues. This CDR3 reads CASSLRTGINYGYTF. The DNA for the CDR3 is TGTGCCAGCAGCCTAAGGACAGGGATTAACTATGGCTACACCTTC.

About this clonotype: The junction does not match germline at one end; this may be a read error. The chain is built from TRBV25-1 and TRBJ2-5; possibly TRBD2 for D (6 bases). The germline gives CDR1 MGHDK, CDR2 SYGVNS. CDR3 length: 14 amino acids. The CDR3 DNA follows: TGTGCCAGCAGCGAATGGGCGGGAAAGGAGACCCAGTACTTC. Its translation: CASSEWAGKETQYF.

V usage is TRBV7-2 and J usage is TRBJ1-3, with D uncertain. Germline V CDR1 and CDR2: SGHTA, FQGNSA. The CDR3 covers 13 residues. V lost 6 bases to trimming and J lost 4 bases, with 10 bases between them. CDR3 in amino acids: CASSIPRGNTIYF. The CDR3 DNA sequence: TGTGCCAGCAGTATACCAAGGGGAAACACCATATATTTT.

Notes on this clonotype: A junction boundary mismatches the germline segment, possibly from a read error. The chain has TRBV10-2 and TRBJ1-5; 8 positions agree with TRBD1. Germline CDR1 WSHSY, CDR2 SAAADI. This CDR3 is built from 14 residues. CDR3 nucleotide sequence: TGTGCCAGCAGTTCCGGACAGGGCGAGGGGCCCCAGCATTTT. Amino acid sequence: CASSSGQGEGPQHF.

The chain joins TRBV10-3 to TRBJ2-5, with TRBD1 matching over 9 bases. Germline lookup yields CDR1 ENHRY and CDR2 SYGVKD. V was clipped by 5 bases and J by 1 base; unmatched bases: 2. The CDR3 contains 14 residues. The CDR3 reads CAISPGQGQETQYF. The CDR3 nucleotides are TGTGCCATCAGTCCGGGACAGGGCCAAGAGACCCAGTACTTC.

The rearrangement uses TRBV15 and TRBJ2-3; 8 bases fit TRBD1. V trimming: 5 bases; J trimming: 2 bases; junction bases outside the gene matches: 3. The germline gives CDR1 LNHNV, CDR2 YYDKDF (reference sequence). The CDR3 spans 14 residues. Here the CDR3 DNA reads TGTGCCACCAGCGGGACAGGTCCCACAGATACGCAGTATTTT. This encodes CATSGTGPTDTQYF.

For this clonotype: Given a much more abundant clone one base away, this may be a read error. V gene TRBV7-9 combines with J gene TRBJ1-5, with D perhaps TRBD1 (5 bases). Germline values: CDR1 SEHNR, CDR2 FQNEAQ (reference sequence). The CDR3 has 15 amino acids. CDR3 region: CAGSLGRGSDQPQHF. CDR3 nucleotides: TGTGCCGGCAGCTTAGGGAGGGGCAGCGATCAGCCCCAGCATTTT.

The chain has TRBV14 and TRBJ2-6; no reliable D call. V was pared by 1 base and J by 10 bases, with 14 bases between. There are 15 residues in the CDR3. The V gene's germline CDR1 is SGHDN and CDR2 FVKESK. In DNA, the CDR3 is TGTGCCAGCAGCCAAGTTGGGTCCGCGACTAACGTCCTGACTTTC. This codes for CASSQVGSATNVLTF.

Concerning this clonotype itself: A single base separates this from a much larger clone, so it may be a read error. CDR3: CANTLLGGRGANVLTF. CDR3 coding DNA: TGTGCCAACACACTTTTAGGAGGGAGAGGGGCCAACGTCCTGACTTTC. V usage is TRBV2 and J usage is TRBJ2-6; D is possibly TRBD2 (6 bases). CDR1 SNHLY and CDR2 FYNNEI come from the germline V gene. The V end lost 10 bases, the J end lost 4 bases, and 20 bases lay between the germline ends. The CDR3 is 16 residues long.

This clonotype was detected once. The genes are TRBV25-1 and TRBJ1-1, with TRBD1 identical over 8 bases. Trimming took 3 bases from V and 10 from J; bases not matched to a gene: 16. The V gene's germline CDR1 is MGHDK and CDR2 SYGVNS. The CDR3 totals 16 residues. The CDR3 spells CASSERETGEGGRAFF. The CDR3 DNA sequence: TGTGCCAGCAGTGAGAGGGAGACAGGGGAGGGGGGACGAGCTTTCTTT.

This clonotype turned up a few times. The chain is built from TRBV5-1 and TRBJ2-2, with D uncertain. This CDR3 spans 15 amino acids. V dropped 4 bases and J dropped 8 bases, with 18 bases sitting between them. Germline CDR1 SGHRS, CDR2 YFSETQ. The CDR3 region has the DNA TGCGCCAGCAGCCACGGTATCCCTTCGCGAGGGGAGCTGTTTTTT. As protein: CASSHGIPSRGELFF. Supplemented by reference TRBV5-1 and TRBJ2-2, the full variable domain reads KAGVTQTPRYLIKTRGQQVTLSCSPISGHRSVSWYQQTPGQGLQFLFEYFSETQRNKGNFPGRFSGRQFSNSRSEMNVSTLELGDSALYLCASSHGIPSRGELFFGEGSRLTVL.

With respect to this clonotype: Since no conserved phenylalanine or tryptophan closes the CDR3, a read error is the likely cause. The chain recombines TRBV19 with TRBJ2-7; D unclear. CDR1 LNHDA and CDR2 SQIVND come from the germline V gene (reference sequence). V dropped 10 bases and J dropped 0 bases, with 16 bases sitting between them. The CDR3 covers 14 residues. This CDR3 is CATKTGRSSYEQYS. In nucleotides, the CDR3 is TGTGCCACCAAGACTGGACGGAGCTCCTACGAGCAGTACTCC.